There are many counts of the clone carrying this T cell receptor beta chain. The data derive from a study of regulatory T cells in long-lasting Graves disease. Indicated time point: newly diagnosed GD, antithyroid drugs for less than 3 months. With RNA extracted from PBMCs as input, the TCR library was made. Graves' disease diagnosis was established per American Thyroid Association guidelines. To make TCR beta libraries, researchers used iRepertoire HTBI primers and Arm-PCR of CDR3 regions. TCRdb re-called the multiplex PCR reads with MiXCR, one entry per CDR3 protein. Among roughly 350,000 distinct CDR3 sequences listed, around 15% were seen once. The sample also formed part of further work on T cells in Graves' hyperthyroidism and ophthalmopathy. From that study: Primed by the HTBI set, a first-round RT-PCR was run on the TCR CDR3.

This specimen was peripheral blood mononuclear cells (PBMCs), taken at new diagnosis, from a patient treated with antithyroid drugs. The origin of this receptor is a man aged 35-49 years with Graves disease.

The CDR3 nucleotides read TGTGCCACCAGCAGAGCTGGGACAGCAGGCAATCAGCCCCAGCATTTT. Translating it yields CATSRAGTAGNQPQHF. V usage is TRBV15 and J usage is TRBJ1-5, with 7 bases aligning to TRBD1. Looked up from germline, CDR1 is LNHNV and CDR2 is YYDKDF (reference sequence). CDR3 length: 16 residues. Trimming took 1 base from V and 2 from J; bases not matched to a gene: 5.